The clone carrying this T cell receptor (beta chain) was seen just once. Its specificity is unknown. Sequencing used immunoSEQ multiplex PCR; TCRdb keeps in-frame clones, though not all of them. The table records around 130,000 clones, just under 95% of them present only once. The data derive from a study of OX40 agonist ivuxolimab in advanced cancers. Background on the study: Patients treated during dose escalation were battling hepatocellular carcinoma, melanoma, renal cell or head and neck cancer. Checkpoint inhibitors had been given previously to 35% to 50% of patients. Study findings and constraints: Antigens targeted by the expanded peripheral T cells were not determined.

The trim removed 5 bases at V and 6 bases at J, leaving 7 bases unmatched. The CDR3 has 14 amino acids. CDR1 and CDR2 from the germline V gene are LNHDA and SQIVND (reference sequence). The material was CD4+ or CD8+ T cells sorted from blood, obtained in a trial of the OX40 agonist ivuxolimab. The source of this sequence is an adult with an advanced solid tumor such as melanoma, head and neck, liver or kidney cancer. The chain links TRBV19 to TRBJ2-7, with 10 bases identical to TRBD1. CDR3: CASSAGTGVSEQYF. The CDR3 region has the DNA TGTGCCAGTAGTGCCGGGACAGGGGTTTCCGAGCAGTACTTC. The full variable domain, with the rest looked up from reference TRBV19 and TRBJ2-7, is DGGITQSPKYLFRKEGQNVTLSCEQNLNHDAMYWYRQDPGQGLRLIYYSQIVNDFQKGDIAEGYSVSREKKESFPLTVTSAQKNPTAFYLCASSAGTGVSEQYFGPGTRLTVT.